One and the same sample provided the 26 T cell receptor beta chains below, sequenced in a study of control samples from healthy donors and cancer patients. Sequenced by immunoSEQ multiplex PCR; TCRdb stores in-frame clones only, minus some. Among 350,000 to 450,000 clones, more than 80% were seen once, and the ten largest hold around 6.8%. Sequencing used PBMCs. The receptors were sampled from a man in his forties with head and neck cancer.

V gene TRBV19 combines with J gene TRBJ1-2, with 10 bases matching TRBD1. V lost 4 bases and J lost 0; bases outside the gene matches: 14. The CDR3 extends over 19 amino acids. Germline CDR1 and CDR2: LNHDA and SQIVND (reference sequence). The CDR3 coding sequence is TGTGCCAGTAGTACGTCGGGGACAGGGGACTTCGGCGCTAACTATGGCTACACCTTC. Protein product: CASSTSGTGDFGANYGYTF.

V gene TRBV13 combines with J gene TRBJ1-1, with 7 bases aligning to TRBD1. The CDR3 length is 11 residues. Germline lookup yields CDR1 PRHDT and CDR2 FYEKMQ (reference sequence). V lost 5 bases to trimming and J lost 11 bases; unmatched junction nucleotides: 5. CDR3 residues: CASSLDRVAFF. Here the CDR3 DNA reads TGTGCCAGCAGCCTTGACAGGGTGGCTTTCTTT.

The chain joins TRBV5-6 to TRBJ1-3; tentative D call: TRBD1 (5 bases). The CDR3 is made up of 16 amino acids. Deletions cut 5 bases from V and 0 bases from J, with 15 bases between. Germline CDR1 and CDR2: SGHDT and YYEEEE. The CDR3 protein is CASSRDGRNSGNTIYF. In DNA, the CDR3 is TGTGCCAGCAGTAGGGACGGCCGAAACTCTGGAAACACCATATATTTT.

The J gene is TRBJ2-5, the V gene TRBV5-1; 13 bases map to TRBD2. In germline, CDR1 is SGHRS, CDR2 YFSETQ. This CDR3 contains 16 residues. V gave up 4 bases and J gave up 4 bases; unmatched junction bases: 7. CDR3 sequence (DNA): TGCGCCAGCAGCCCAACTAGCGGGGGGGCCGGAGAGACCCAGTACTTC. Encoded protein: CASSPTSGGAGETQYF.

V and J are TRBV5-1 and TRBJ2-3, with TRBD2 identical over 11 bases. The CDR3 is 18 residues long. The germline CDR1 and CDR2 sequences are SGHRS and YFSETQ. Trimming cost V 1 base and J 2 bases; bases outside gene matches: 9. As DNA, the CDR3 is TGCGCCAGCAGCTTGCCACCGGGACTAGCGGCAGACACAGATACGCAGTATTTT. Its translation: CASSLPPGLAADTDTQYF.

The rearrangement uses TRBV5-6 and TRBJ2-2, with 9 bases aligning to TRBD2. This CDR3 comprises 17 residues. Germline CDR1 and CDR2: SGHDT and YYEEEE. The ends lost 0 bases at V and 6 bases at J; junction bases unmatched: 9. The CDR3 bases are TGTGCCAGCAGCTTGGGATTAGCGGGAGCATCTGCCGGGGAGCTGTTTTTT. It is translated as CASSLGLAGASAGELFF. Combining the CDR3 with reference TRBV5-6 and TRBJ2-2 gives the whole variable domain DAGVTQSPTHLIKTRGQQVTLRCSPKSGHDTVSWYQQALGQGPQFIFQYYEEEERQRGNFPDRFSGHQFPNYSSELNVNALLLGDSALYLCASSLGLAGASAGELFFGEGSRLTVL.

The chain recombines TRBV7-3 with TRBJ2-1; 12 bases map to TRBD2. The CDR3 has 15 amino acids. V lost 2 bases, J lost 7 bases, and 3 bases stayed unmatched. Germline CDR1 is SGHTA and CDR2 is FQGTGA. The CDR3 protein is CASSLGLAGKNEQFF. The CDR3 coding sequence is TGTGCCAGCAGCTTAGGACTAGCGGGGAAGAATGAGCAGTTCTTC.

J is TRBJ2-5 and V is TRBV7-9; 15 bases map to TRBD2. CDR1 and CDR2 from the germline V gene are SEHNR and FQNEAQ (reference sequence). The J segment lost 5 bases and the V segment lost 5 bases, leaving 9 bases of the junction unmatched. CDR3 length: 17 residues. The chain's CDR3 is CASSPGTSGRRKETQYF. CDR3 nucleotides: TGTGCCAGCAGCCCGGGGACTAGCGGGAGGCGGAAGGAGACCCAGTACTTC. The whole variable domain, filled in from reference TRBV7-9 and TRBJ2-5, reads DTGVSQNPRHKITKRGQNVTFRCDPISEHNRLYWYRQTLGQGPEFLTYFQNEAQLEKSRLLSDRFSAERPKGSFSTLEIQRTEQGDSAMYLCASSPGTSGRRKETQYFGPGTRLLVL.

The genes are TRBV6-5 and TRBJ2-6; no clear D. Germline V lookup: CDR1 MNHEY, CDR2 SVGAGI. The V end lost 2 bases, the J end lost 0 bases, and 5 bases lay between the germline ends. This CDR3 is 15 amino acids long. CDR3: CASSYGSSGANVLTF. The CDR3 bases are TGTGCCAGCAGTTACGGTAGCTCTGGGGCCAACGTCCTGACTTTC.

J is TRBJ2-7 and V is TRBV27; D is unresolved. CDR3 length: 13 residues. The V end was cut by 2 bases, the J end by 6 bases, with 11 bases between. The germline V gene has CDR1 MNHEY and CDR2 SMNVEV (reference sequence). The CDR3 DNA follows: TGTGCCAGCAGTTTACCGGGTGTTGGCGAGCAGTACTTC. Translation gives CASSLPGVGEQYF.

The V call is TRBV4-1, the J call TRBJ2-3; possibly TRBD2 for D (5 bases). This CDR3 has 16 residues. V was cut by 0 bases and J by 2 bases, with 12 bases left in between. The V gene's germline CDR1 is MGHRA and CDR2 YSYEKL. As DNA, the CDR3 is TGCGCCAGCAGCCAAGACGGTCGGGGTCCCACAGATACGCAGTATTTT. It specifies CASSQDGRGPTDTQYF.

The CDR3 here is CASSQGQLGYTF. The DNA for the CDR3 is TGTGCCAGCAGCCAAGGTCAGCTTGGCTACACCTTC. This chain uses TRBV3-1 (or the pseudogene TRBV3-2) with TRBJ1-2; D remains ambiguous. V dropped 1 base and J dropped 7 bases, with 7 bases sitting between them. CDR3 length: 12 residues. Germline CDR1 is LGHDT and CDR2 is YNNKEL (reference sequence).

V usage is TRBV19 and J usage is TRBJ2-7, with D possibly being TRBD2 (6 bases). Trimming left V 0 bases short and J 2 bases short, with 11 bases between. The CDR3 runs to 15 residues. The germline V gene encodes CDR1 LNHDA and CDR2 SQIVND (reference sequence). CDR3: CASSIEPGLTYEQYF. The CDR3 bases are TGTGCCAGTAGTATAGAGCCGGGACTGACCTACGAGCAGTACTTC.

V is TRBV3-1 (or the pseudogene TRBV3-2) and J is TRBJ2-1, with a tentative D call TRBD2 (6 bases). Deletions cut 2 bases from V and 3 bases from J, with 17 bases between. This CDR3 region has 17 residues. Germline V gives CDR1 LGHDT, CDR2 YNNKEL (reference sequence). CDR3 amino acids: CASSQNPLRGYYNEQFF. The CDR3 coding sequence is TGTGCCAGCAGCCAAAACCCCCTCCGGGGGTACTACAATGAGCAGTTCTTC.

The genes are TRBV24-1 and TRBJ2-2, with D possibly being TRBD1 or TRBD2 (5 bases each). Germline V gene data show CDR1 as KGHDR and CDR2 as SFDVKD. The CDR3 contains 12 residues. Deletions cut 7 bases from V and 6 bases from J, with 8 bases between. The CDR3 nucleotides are TGTGCCACCAGGGGACCGTCCGGGGAGCTGTTTTTT. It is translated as CATRGPSGELFF.

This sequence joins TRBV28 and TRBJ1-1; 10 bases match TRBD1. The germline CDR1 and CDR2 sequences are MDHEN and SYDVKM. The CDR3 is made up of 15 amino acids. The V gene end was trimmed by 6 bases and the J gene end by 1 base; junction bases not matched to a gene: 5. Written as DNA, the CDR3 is TGTGCCAGCAGACGACAGGGGGCGAGGAACACTGAAGCTTTCTTT. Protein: CASRRQGARNTEAFF.

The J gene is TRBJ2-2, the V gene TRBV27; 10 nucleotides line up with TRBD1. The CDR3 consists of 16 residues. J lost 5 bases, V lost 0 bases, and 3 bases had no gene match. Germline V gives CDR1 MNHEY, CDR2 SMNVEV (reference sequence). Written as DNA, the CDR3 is TGTGCCAGCAGTTTATCACCGGGACAGGGGACCGGGGAGCTGTTTTTT. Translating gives CASSLSPGQGTGELFF.

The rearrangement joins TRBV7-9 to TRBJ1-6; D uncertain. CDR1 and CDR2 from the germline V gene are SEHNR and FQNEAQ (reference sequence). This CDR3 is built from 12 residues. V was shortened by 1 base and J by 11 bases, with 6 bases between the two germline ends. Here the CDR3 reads CASSLGQPPLHF. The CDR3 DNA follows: TGTGCCAGCAGCTTAGGGCAGCCACCCCTCCACTTT.

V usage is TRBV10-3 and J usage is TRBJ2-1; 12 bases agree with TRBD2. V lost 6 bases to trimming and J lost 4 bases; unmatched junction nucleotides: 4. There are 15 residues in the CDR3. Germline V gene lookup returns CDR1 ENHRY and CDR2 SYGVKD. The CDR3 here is CAIRGLAGSYNEQFF. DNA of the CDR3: TGTGCCATCAGAGGACTAGCGGGGAGTTACAATGAGCAGTTCTTC.

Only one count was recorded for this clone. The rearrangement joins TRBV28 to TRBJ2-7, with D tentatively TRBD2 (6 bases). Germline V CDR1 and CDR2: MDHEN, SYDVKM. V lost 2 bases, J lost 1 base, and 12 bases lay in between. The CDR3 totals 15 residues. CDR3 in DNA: TGTGCCAGCAGTTTAGGGGGGACGAGGTCCTACGAGCAGTACTTC. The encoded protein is CASSLGGTRSYEQYF. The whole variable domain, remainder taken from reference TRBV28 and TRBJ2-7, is DVKVTQSSRYLVKRTGEKVFLECVQDMDHENMFWYRQDPGLGLRLIYFSYDVKMKEKGDIPEGYSVSREKKERFSLILESASTNQTSMYLCASSLGGTRSYEQYFGPGTRLTVT.

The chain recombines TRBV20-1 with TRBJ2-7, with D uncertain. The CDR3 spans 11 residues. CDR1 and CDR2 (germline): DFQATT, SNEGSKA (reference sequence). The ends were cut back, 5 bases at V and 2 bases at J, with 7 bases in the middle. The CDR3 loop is CSAGSPYEQYF. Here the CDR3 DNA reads TGCAGTGCTGGTAGCCCCTACGAGCAGTACTTC.

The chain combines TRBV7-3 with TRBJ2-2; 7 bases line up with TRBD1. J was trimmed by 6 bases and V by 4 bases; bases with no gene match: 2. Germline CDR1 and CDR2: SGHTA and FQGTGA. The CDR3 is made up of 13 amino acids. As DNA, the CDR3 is TGTGCCAGCAGCTCTGACAGGGCCGGGGAGCTGTTTTTT. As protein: CASSSDRAGELFF.

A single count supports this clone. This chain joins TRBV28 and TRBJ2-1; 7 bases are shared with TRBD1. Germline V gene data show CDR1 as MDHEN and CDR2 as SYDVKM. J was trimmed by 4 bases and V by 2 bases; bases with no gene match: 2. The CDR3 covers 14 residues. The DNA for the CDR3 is TGTGCCAGCAGTTTAACAGGGGCATACAATGAGCAGTTCTTC. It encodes CASSLTGAYNEQFF. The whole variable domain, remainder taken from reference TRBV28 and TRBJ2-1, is DVKVTQSSRYLVKRTGEKVFLECVQDMDHENMFWYRQDPGLGLRLIYFSYDVKMKEKGDIPEGYSVSREKKERFSLILESASTNQTSMYLCASSLTGAYNEQFFGPGTRLTVL.

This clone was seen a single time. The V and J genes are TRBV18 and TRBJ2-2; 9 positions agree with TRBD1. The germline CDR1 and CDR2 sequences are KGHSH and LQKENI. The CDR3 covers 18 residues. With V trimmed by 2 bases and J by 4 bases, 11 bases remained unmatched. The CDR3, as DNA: TGTGCCAGCTCACCATTCCAAACCACAGGGGGCGCCACCGGGGAGCTGTTTTTT. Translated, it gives CASSPFQTTGGATGELFF.

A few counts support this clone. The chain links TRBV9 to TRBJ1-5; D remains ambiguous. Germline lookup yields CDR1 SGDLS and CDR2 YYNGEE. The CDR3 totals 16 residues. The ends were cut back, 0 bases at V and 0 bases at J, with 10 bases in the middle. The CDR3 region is CASSVGPDYSNQPQHF. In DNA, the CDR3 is TGTGCCAGCAGCGTAGGCCCCGACTATAGCAATCAGCCCCAGCATTTT.

Written as DNA, the CDR3 is TGTGCCAGCAGCCAAGGACCGTGGGACACTGAAGCTTTCTTT. Translation gives CASSQGPWDTEAFF. The chain couples TRBV14 to TRBJ1-1; D gene uncertain. The CDR3 extends over 14 amino acids. Trimming stripped 1 base from V and 3 bases from J, with 9 bases between. The germline CDR1 and CDR2 sequences are SGHDN and FVKESK.